This T cell receptor beta chain was sequenced in a study of cytomegalovirus exposure and HLA in healthy donors. Use of 60 Vbeta and 13 Jbeta primers characterized the PCR. This table comes from immunoSEQ multiplex PCR, and its TCRdb copy is limited to in-frame clones, with some not included. The data show 110,000 or so clones, 12% to 15% seen once. With regard to this clone: Its target is not known.

Healthy individuals who donated bone marrow served as the donors. CDR3 length: 15 residues. Germline CDR1 and CDR2: SGHNT and YENEEA. V gave up 5 bases and J gave up 7 bases, with 18 bases separating them. General study findings and limits: Later work found most CMV-associated TCR beta chains apparently HLA-restricted. There were about 160 TCR beta chains listed as cytomegalovirus-associated. A later analysis appeared to link common viral pathogens to several of the most significant clusters.

The chain has TRBV11-3 and TRBJ2-1; a possible D gene is TRBD1 (5 bases). The sample taken for sequencing was PBMCs. The clonotype originates from a female donor in good health and CMV-seronegative. The CDR3 nucleotides read TGTGCCAGCAGCGCTTCATGGGGCAATATAAATGAGCAGTTCTTC. Its translation: CASSASWGNINEQFF.